Following are 26 T cell receptor beta chains from one sample sequenced in a study of shared T cell receptors in the human thymus. The protocol was immunoSEQ multiplex PCR, while the TCRdb copy is restricted to in-frame clones and leaves out a portion. The profile shows some 700,000 clones, around nine tenths of them singletons. A further study also used this sample, focusing on human thymus T cells.

The sample comprised thymocytes. The receptors were sampled from a boy younger than two with a congenital heart defect.

The V and J genes are TRBV29-1 and TRBJ2-1; D uncertain. Between the trimmed V and J ends, which lost 7 bases and 10 bases, there was a span of 17 bases. Germline V gene lookup returns CDR1 SQVTM and CDR2 ANQGSEA. This CDR3 is 12 amino acids long. The CDR3 reads CSGRRRDGEQFF. The CDR3 DNA reads as TGCAGCGGTAGAAGGAGAGATGGAGAGCAGTTCTTC.

This clone turned up a few times. The DNA of the CDR3 is TGTGCCAGTAGTATCGTTGCAGACTATGGCTACACCTTC. Translating gives CASSIVADYGYTF. This chain uses TRBV19 with TRBJ1-2; no clear D. The germline gives CDR1 LNHDA, CDR2 SQIVND (reference sequence). Trimming removed 3 bases from V and 3 bases from J, with 8 bases in between. The CDR3 runs 13 residues. Combining the CDR3 with reference TRBV19 and TRBJ1-2 gives the whole variable domain DGGITQSPKYLFRKEGQNVTLSCEQNLNHDAMYWYRQDPGQGLRLIYYSQIVNDFQKGDIAEGYSVSREKKESFPLTVTSAQKNPTAFYLCASSIVADYGYTFGSGTRLTVV.

J is TRBJ2-1 and V is TRBV30; TRBD1 matches at 12 bases. Germline assignment: CDR1 GTSNPN and CDR2 SVGIG (reference sequence). The CDR3 is made up of 15 amino acids. The J segment lost 8 bases and the V segment lost 3 bases, leaving 8 bases of the junction unmatched. This chain's CDR3 is CAWRGRDRGPHEQFF. The CDR3 DNA reads TGTGCCTGGAGGGGACGGGACAGGGGGCCCCATGAGCAGTTCTTC.

The chain has TRBV15 and TRBJ1-5, with 10 bases aligning to TRBD1. V shed 5 bases and J 2 bases; nucleotides not matched to a gene: 18. CDR3 size: 20 residues. The germline gives CDR1 LNHNV, CDR2 YYDKDF (reference sequence). The CDR3 sequence is CATSLPLEGQGSLCNQPQHF. The CDR3 DNA follows: TGTGCCACCAGCCTCCCCTTGGAGGGACAGGGGTCTTTGTGCAATCAGCCCCAGCATTTT.

The chain carries TRBV7-2 and TRBJ1-1; D remains unclear. CDR1 is SGHTA and CDR2 is FQGNSA in the germline V gene. The CDR3 is 14 amino acids. Between the trimmed V and J ends, which lost 1 base and 0 bases, there was a span of 6 bases. CDR3 protein: CASSLGQMNTEAFF. The CDR3 coding sequence is TGTGCCAGCAGCTTAGGGCAGATGAACACTGAAGCTTTCTTT.

The J gene is TRBJ2-1, the V gene TRBV5-1; 12 bases are shared with TRBD2. CDR3 size: 16 residues. The V gene end was trimmed by 2 bases and the J gene end by 7 bases; junction bases not matched to a gene: 7. CDR1 SGHRS and CDR2 YFSETQ come from the germline V gene. The CDR3, as DNA: TGCGCCAGCAGCTTCCCTAGCGGGAGGGACCGGAATGAGCAGTTCTTC. It translates to CASSFPSGRDRNEQFF. Using reference TRBV5-1 and TRBJ2-1 for the parts outside the CDR3, the full variable domain is KAGVTQTPRYLIKTRGQQVTLSCSPISGHRSVSWYQQTPGQGLQFLFEYFSETQRNKGNFPGRFSGRQFSNSRSEMNVSTLELGDSALYLCASSFPSGRDRNEQFFGPGTRLTVL.

This chain's CDR3 is CASSPRIYGGQGIYEQYF. CDR3 nucleotide sequence: TGTGCCAGCTCACCTAGAATCTATGGGGGACAGGGTATCTACGAGCAGTACTTC. The chain is built from TRBV18 and TRBJ2-7, with 9 bases aligning to TRBD1. Germline CDR1 is KGHSH and CDR2 is LQKENI. J was trimmed by 3 bases and V by 3 bases; bases with no gene match: 15. The CDR3 is 18 amino acids.

J is TRBJ2-7 and V is TRBV15, with 7 bases that match TRBD1. CDR1 is LNHNV, CDR2 YYDKDF, per germline (reference sequence). V shed 3 bases, J shed 2 bases, and the junction held 4 bases outside the gene matches. The CDR3 spans 14 residues. CDR3 sequence reads: CATSRTGPPYEQYF. The CDR3 bases are TGTGCCACCAGCAGGACAGGGCCCCCCTACGAGCAGTACTTC. The whole variable domain, filled in from reference TRBV15 and TRBJ2-7, reads DAMVIQNPRYQVTQFGKPVTLSCSQTLNHNVMYWYQQKSSQAPKLLFHYYDKDFNNEADTPDNFQSRRPNTSFCFLDIRSPGLGDTAMYLCATSRTGPPYEQYFGPGTRLTVT.

In this sample, this clone turned up once. J is TRBJ2-2 and V is TRBV5-1, with a possible D match to TRBD2 (5 bases). The CDR3 has 16 residues. Germline assignment: CDR1 SGHRS and CDR2 YFSETQ. The germline V and J ends were trimmed by 0 bases and 0 bases, with 9 bases remaining between them. In DNA, the CDR3 is TGCGCCAGCAGCTTGGCCCGGGGAACGAACACCGGGGAGCTGTTTTTT. This codes for CASSLARGTNTGELFF.

The chain recombines TRBV15 with TRBJ2-7, with a weak D call TRBD2 (5 bases). The germline V and J ends were trimmed by 1 base and 6 bases, with 19 bases remaining between them. Germline-derived CDR1 and CDR2 are LNHNV and YYDKDF (reference sequence). The CDR3 is made up of 16 amino acids. In DNA, the CDR3 is TGTGCCACCAGCAGAGCACGTCGCCGGGAATCCGGCGAGCAGTACTTC. Residues: CATSRARRRESGEQYF.

This clone was recorded once. This chain connects TRBV25-1 to TRBJ2-1; TRBD2 aligns across 7 bases. In germline, CDR1 is MGHDK, CDR2 SYGVNS. CDR3 length: 14 residues. Losses at the gene ends were 4 bases for V and 5 bases for J; bases not matched to a gene: 5. Here the CDR3 reads CASSAAGSNNEQFF. Written as DNA, the CDR3 is TGTGCCAGCAGTGCAGCGGGGTCAAACAATGAGCAGTTCTTC.

Notes on this clone: The same CDR3 also results from other DNA sequences found in this sample. V is TRBV29-1 and J is TRBJ2-5; TRBD2 might be the D (6 bases). The CDR3 extends over 14 amino acids. V gave up 1 base and J gave up 4 bases, with 13 bases separating them. Germline loops: CDR1 SQVTM, CDR2 ANQGSEA. CDR3 residues: CSVEGPGEIETQYF. CDR3 DNA: TGCAGCGTTGAAGGACCGGGAGAGATAGAGACCCAGTACTTC.

The chain links TRBV9 to TRBJ2-1, with 7 nucleotides matching TRBD2. The CDR3 is 20 amino acids. Trimming at V came to 4 bases and at J to 6 bases, leaving 25 bases not matched to a gene. Germline V gene lookup returns CDR1 SGDLS and CDR2 YYNGEE. CDR3 protein: CASSLTPTPHSGGGVNEQFF. CDR3 in DNA: TGTGCCAGCAGCCTCACCCCCACCCCCCATTCGGGAGGAGGGGTCAATGAGCAGTTCTTC.

The rearrangement joins TRBV12-5 to TRBJ2-1; 10 bases fit TRBD2. CDR1 and CDR2 (germline): LGHNT, FRNRAP. The CDR3 sequence is 19 residues long. V dropped 4 bases and J dropped 1; count of bases not matched to a gene: 13. The CDR3: CASGSAPPLAGLSYNEQFF. The DNA of the CDR3 is TGTGCTAGTGGTTCCGCCCCCCCACTAGCGGGGCTATCCTACAATGAGCAGTTCTTC.

This rearrangement joins TRBV2 to TRBJ1-3; D is possibly TRBD1 (5 bases). Germline assignment: CDR1 SNHLY and CDR2 FYNNEI. The CDR3 runs 10 residues. Trimming shortened V by 8 bases and J by 11 bases, and 10 bases separated the two germline ends. The CDR3 DNA reads TGTGCCAGCTCCAGGGTTGCCATATATTTT. Translated: CASSRVAIYF.

About this clone itself: The same CDR3 can be traced to other DNA sequences in this sample. The chain carries TRBV7-9 and TRBJ2-3; 7 nucleotides agree with TRBD2. The CDR3 has 14 residues. Germline-derived CDR1 and CDR2 are SEHNR and FQNEAQ (reference sequence). Losses at the gene ends were 5 bases for V and 0 bases for J; bases not matched to a gene: 2. CDR3 DNA sequence: TGTGCCAGCAGCAGTAGCGGGAGCACAGATACGCAGTATTTT. It encodes CASSSSGSTDTQYF.

The count of this clone is one. The J gene is TRBJ1-1, the V gene TRBV10-2, with 8 positions matching TRBD1. This CDR3 region has 17 residues. The J segment lost 4 bases and the V segment lost 6 bases, leaving 16 bases of the junction unmatched. CDR1 and CDR2 (germline): WSHSY, SAAADI. The DNA of the CDR3 is TGCGCCAGCAGGCAGACAGGGGTCATGAGAAGAAGCACTGAAGCTTTCTTT. Its protein is CASRQTGVMRRSTEAFF.

CDR3 in DNA: TGTGCCAGCAGCCAGGATACCAGCGGGAGGGTCTACAATGAGCAGTTCTTC. Its translation: CASSQDTSGRVYNEQFF. V gene TRBV4-2 combines with J gene TRBJ2-1; TRBD2 agrees at 10 bases. The CDR3 has 17 amino acids. J gave up 3 bases and V 3 bases, and 8 bases lay outside the gene matches. CDR1 is LGHNA, CDR2 YNFKEQ, per germline.

This sequence joins TRBV28 and TRBJ1-2; D perhaps matches TRBD1 (5 bases). The germline V gene has CDR1 MDHEN and CDR2 SYDVKM. The CDR3 sequence is 17 residues long. Trimming removed 7 bases from V and 1 base from J, with 22 bases in between. The CDR3 DNA reads TGTGCCAGCAACCCTAAAAAACCGGGACTCATTAACTATGGCTACACCTTC. The encoded protein is CASNPKKPGLINYGYTF.

The chain has TRBV14 and TRBJ2-1; 10 bases align to TRBD2. In germline, CDR1 is SGHDN, CDR2 FVKESK. The CDR3 runs 14 residues. Losses at the gene ends were 5 bases for V and 6 bases for J; bases not matched to a gene: 4. In DNA, the CDR3 is TGTGCCAGCAGCTCTAGCGGGAGTCGCAATGAGCAGTTCTTC. Translated, it gives CASSSSGSRNEQFF.

This rearrangement joins TRBV29-1 to TRBJ2-1; 8 bases map to TRBD2. Germline CDR1 is SQVTM and CDR2 is ANQGSEA. The CDR3 has 12 amino acids. With V trimmed by 8 bases and J by 8 bases, 8 bases remained unmatched. CDR3 DNA sequence: TGCAGCCTCGGGACTAGAGGATATGAGCAGTTCTTC. It is translated as CSLGTRGYEQFF.

The chain has TRBV4-1 and TRBJ2-5; D unclear. V lost 2 bases, J lost 1 base, and 14 bases lay in between. There are 16 residues in the CDR3. Germline CDR1 MGHRA, CDR2 YSYEKL. CDR3 sequence reads: CASSQNNGDIQETQYF. CDR3 DNA sequence: TGCGCCAGCAGCCAAAATAACGGTGACATCCAAGAGACCCAGTACTTC.

This sequence joins TRBV7-3 and TRBJ1-1; the D gene is possibly TRBD1 (6 bases). The V end was cut by 2 bases, the J end by 1 base, with 11 bases between. This CDR3 region has 15 residues. CDR1 is SGHTA, CDR2 FQGTGA, per germline. The CDR3 DNA is TGTGCCAGCAGCTTAGAGCAGGGGACGAACACTGAAGCTTTCTTT. Protein product: CASSLEQGTNTEAFF. Combining the CDR3 with reference TRBV7-3 and TRBJ1-1 gives the whole variable domain GAGVSQTPSNKVTEKGKYVELRCDPISGHTALYWYRQSLGQGPEFLIYFQGTGAADDSGLPNDRFFAVRPEGSVSTLKIQRTERGDSAVYLCASSLEQGTNTEAFFGQGTRLTVV.

The CDR3 sequence: CASVPSLADPNEQFF. CDR3 DNA sequence: TGTGCTAGTGTCCCTTCACTAGCGGACCCCAATGAGCAGTTCTTC. The J gene is TRBJ2-1, the V gene TRBV12-5, with 8 bases identical to TRBD2. The V gene's germline CDR1 is LGHNT and CDR2 FRNRAP. Trimming at V came to 7 bases and at J to 6 bases, leaving 11 bases not matched to a gene. This CDR3 has 15 amino acids.

CDR3 coding DNA: TGTGCCTGGAGTGTTTCGGGGGGGATAGCTGAAGCTTTCTTT. It translates to CAWSVSGGIAEAFF. The chain joins TRBV30 to TRBJ1-1, with D possibly being TRBD1 (5 bases). Trimming took 0 bases from V and 6 from J, leaving 14 bases between them. This CDR3 is 14 amino acids long. Germline values: CDR1 GTSNPN, CDR2 SVGIG (reference sequence).

The chain combines TRBV28 with TRBJ2-1, with 7 positions matching TRBD1. CDR3 length equals 19 residues. Trimming cost V 3 bases and J 2 bases; bases outside gene matches: 16. Germline CDR1 MDHEN, CDR2 SYDVKM. The CDR3 DNA sequence: TGTGCCAGCAGTTTTAATCGCCCCGACAGGGTCTCTCCCTACAATGAGCAGTTCTTC. Protein sequence: CASSFNRPDRVSPYNEQFF. Full variable domain (rest looked up from reference TRBV28 and TRBJ2-1): DVKVTQSSRYLVKRTGEKVFLECVQDMDHENMFWYRQDPGLGLRLIYFSYDVKMKEKGDIPEGYSVSREKKERFSLILESASTNQTSMYLCASSFNRPDRVSPYNEQFFGPGTRLTVL.